One sample yielded the 24 T cell receptor beta chains listed below, sequenced in a study of cytomegalovirus exposure and HLA in healthy donors. The PCR used 60 Vbeta and 13 Jbeta primers. TCRdb's copy holds only in-frame clones and misses some; the assay was immunoSEQ multiplex PCR. The table records some 94,000 clones, nearly 70% of them present only once. What was sequenced was PBMCs. The receptors stem from a man in his forties or fifties in good health and CMV-seronegative.

The chain combines TRBV25-1 with TRBJ2-3, with unresolved D. Germline V gene data show CDR1 as MGHDK and CDR2 as SYGVNS. V was shortened by 4 bases and J by 4 bases, with 12 bases between the two germline ends. There are 14 residues in the CDR3. CDR3 DNA: TGTGCCAGCAGTGCCCTCGGCACAGCAGATACGCAGTATTTT. This sequence encodes CASSALGTADTQYF.

The J gene is TRBJ1-4, the V gene TRBV6-6; D is ambiguous. This CDR3 spans 13 amino acids. Trimming cost V 2 bases and J 4 bases, with 5 bases left between them. Germline V gene sequence: CDR1 MNHNY, CDR2 SVGAGI (reference sequence). CDR3 sequence: CASSYGGNEKLFF. The CDR3 DNA sequence: TGTGCCAGCAGTTACGGCGGTAATGAAAAACTGTTTTTT.

The J gene is TRBJ2-7, the V gene TRBV7-2; 7 nucleotides match TRBD2. The CDR3 contains 13 residues. Germline trimming cut 5 bases from V and 4 bases from J; bases unmatched to any gene: 5. CDR1 is SGHTA, CDR2 FQGNSA, per germline. The CDR3 region has the DNA TGTGCCAGCAGCGGGGGGGAGAGGTACGAGCAGTACGTC. Translation gives CASSGGERYEQYV.

The chain recombines TRBV7-9 with TRBJ2-5; TRBD2 aligns across 10 bases. V lost 6 bases to trimming and J lost 3 bases; unmatched junction nucleotides: 4. The CDR3 is made up of 14 amino acids. The germline gives CDR1 SEHNR, CDR2 FQNEAQ (reference sequence). CDR3 sequence reads: CASRTGTSEETQYF. The CDR3 DNA reads as TGTGCCAGCAGGACTGGGACTAGCGAAGAGACCCAGTACTTC.

Comments on this clone: Mismatch with germline at one junction end may stem from a read error. The chain combines TRBV7-7 with TRBJ2-2; D remains ambiguous. The germline V gene encodes CDR1 SSHAT and CDR2 FNYEAQ (reference sequence). This CDR3 has 13 residues. The CDR3 nucleotides read TGTGCTAGCAGCTTAGCCCAGGCCGGGGAGCTGTTTTTT. This gives the protein CASSLAQAGELFF.

V and J are TRBV19 and TRBJ1-1; a weak D match, TRBD1 (6 bases). V lost 9 bases, J lost 5 bases, and 16 bases lay in between. Germline V gives CDR1 LNHDA, CDR2 SQIVND (reference sequence). CDR3 size: 13 residues. This CDR3 is CASCLGQGTEAFF. The CDR3 DNA is TGTGCCAGCTGCCTCGGCCAGGGGACTGAAGCTTTCTTT.

This rearrangement joins TRBV28 to TRBJ2-5; maybe TRBD2 (5 bases). Trimming cost V 4 bases and J 1 base, with 16 bases left between them. The CDR3 has 16 residues. Germline V gene lookup returns CDR1 MDHEN and CDR2 SYDVKM. In DNA form, the CDR3 reads TGTGCCAGCAGTTACGGAGGCAGACCTTTCCAAGAGACCCAGTACTTC. This gives the protein CASSYGGRPFQETQYF.

The CDR3: CAISERELRQTSTDTQYF. In DNA form, the CDR3 reads TGTGCCATCAGTGAGAGGGAGCTGAGGCAGACTAGCACAGATACGCAGTATTTT. The rearrangement joins TRBV10-3 to TRBJ2-3, with D possibly being TRBD2 (5 bases). The CDR3 is made up of 18 amino acids. Germline CDR1 reads ENHRY; CDR2 reads SYGVKD. Trimming took 2 bases from V and 0 from J, leaving 18 bases between them.

The chain couples TRBV7-2 to TRBJ2-7; D perhaps matches TRBD2 (6 bases). From germline, CDR1 is SGHTA and CDR2 FQGNSA. V lost 1 base and J lost 4, with 17 bases in between. CDR3 length: 16 residues. The CDR3, as DNA: TGTGCCAGCAGCTTAGTGGGTAGCGGTAGTGTTTACGAGCAGTACGTC. Amino acid sequence: CASSLVGSGSVYEQYV.

This sequence joins TRBV4-3 and TRBJ2-7; TRBD1 matches 9 bases. The germline V gene encodes CDR1 LGHNA and CDR2 YSLEER. This CDR3 contains 17 residues. With V trimmed by 1 base and J by 3 bases, 10 bases remained unmatched. CDR3 DNA sequence: TGCGCCAGCAGCCAAGGAAGGCCCGGGACAGGGATCTACGAGCAGTACTTC. It yields the protein CASSQGRPGTGIYEQYF.

Only one count was recorded for this clone. The chain employs TRBV28 and TRBJ2-5; 9 bases agree with TRBD2. Germline V gives CDR1 MDHEN, CDR2 SYDVKM. The CDR3 is 18 amino acids. With V trimmed by 10 bases and J by 5 bases, 23 bases remained unmatched. Written as DNA, the CDR3 is TGTGCCAACAGACTATTGGGGCGAGCGGGAGGTGGAGGGGAGACCCAGTACTTC. As protein: CANRLLGRAGGGGETQYF.

The chain couples TRBV29-1 to TRBJ2-5; 9 nucleotides align to TRBD2. Germline V gene sequence: CDR1 SQVTM, CDR2 ANQGSEA. The CDR3 totals 14 residues. The trim removed 4 bases at V and 6 bases at J, leaving 9 bases unmatched. CDR3 sequence reads: CSVVWASGIKTQYF. The CDR3, as DNA: TGCAGCGTTGTTTGGGCTAGCGGGATAAAGACCCAGTACTTC.

The chain links TRBV6-1 to TRBJ1-5; 7 bases are shared with TRBD1. J gave up 4 bases and V 2 bases, and 11 bases lay outside the gene matches. The length of the CDR3 is 17 residues. The germline CDR1 and CDR2 sequences are MNHNS and SASEGT. CDR3 region: CASSESPGGRWNQPQHF. CDR3 in DNA: TGTGCCAGCAGTGAATCGCCAGGGGGACGGTGGAATCAGCCCCAGCATTTT.

V gene TRBV5-6 combines with J gene TRBJ2-7; 7 bases line up with TRBD2. Germline CDR1 and CDR2: SGHDT and YYEEEE. The CDR3 contains 14 residues. J was trimmed by 6 bases and V by 5 bases; bases with no gene match: 11. The CDR3 coding sequence is TGTGCCAGCAGGGGGTGGGAGGGTGGTCGCGAGCAGTACTTC. Protein product: CASRGWEGGREQYF.

The V and J genes are TRBV18 and TRBJ1-5; 7 bases are shared with TRBD1. The V gene end was trimmed by 4 bases and the J gene end by 2 bases; junction bases not matched to a gene: 5. There are 15 residues in the CDR3. CDR1 and CDR2 from the germline V gene are KGHSH and LQKENI. The CDR3: CASSRSGTGNQPQHF. The CDR3 DNA is TGTGCCAGCTCACGATCCGGGACAGGCAATCAGCCCCAGCATTTT.

This CDR3 reads CASSLGVDYEQYF. CDR3 nucleotides: TGTGCCAGCAGCCTCGGGGTAGACTACGAGCAGTACTTC. This sequence joins TRBV7-3 and TRBJ2-7, with D perhaps TRBD2 (5 bases). CDR3 length: 13 amino acids. The V gene's germline CDR1 is SGHTA and CDR2 FQGTGA. The ends were cut back, 5 bases at V and 3 bases at J, with 11 bases in the middle. The complete variable domain, with remaining parts taken from reference TRBV7-3 and TRBJ2-7, reads GAGVSQTPSNKVTEKGKYVELRCDPISGHTALYWYRQSLGQGPEFLIYFQGTGAADDSGLPNDRFFAVRPEGSVSTLKIQRTERGDSAVYLCASSLGVDYEQYFGPGTRLTVT.

V gene TRBV5-1 combines with J gene TRBJ1-1, with D perhaps matching TRBD1 (5 bases). This CDR3 is 16 amino acids long. CDR1 is SGHRS and CDR2 is YFSETQ in the germline V gene. Trimming pared 0 bases from V and 0 bases from J, leaving 12 bases between. This CDR3 reads CASSLGGHLVNTEAFF. Here the CDR3 DNA reads TGCGCCAGCAGCTTGGGGGGCCATCTGGTGAACACTGAAGCTTTCTTT.

The chain carries TRBV7-9 and TRBJ1-1; D is ambiguous. Trimming shortened V by 4 bases and J by 1 base, and 10 bases separated the two germline ends. Germline V gene data show CDR1 as SEHNR and CDR2 as FQNEAQ (reference sequence). The CDR3 runs 14 residues. This CDR3 is CASSYLYPNTEAFF. The CDR3 DNA is TGTGCCAGCAGCTATCTCTACCCGAACACTGAAGCTTTCTTT.

This clone was seen a handful of times. The V call is TRBV12-1, the J call TRBJ1-1. TRBV12-1 is deemed a pseudogene. This CDR3 has 13 amino acids. For the CDR3, the DNA is TGTGCCAGCAGCCCGGACGGGGGCACTGAAGCTTTCTTT. Encoded protein: CASSPDGGTEAFF.

The chain uses TRBV6-5 and TRBJ2-3; TRBD2 aligns across 8 bases. The junction had 5 bases not matched to a gene; V was cut back by 6 bases and J by 0 bases. Germline lookup yields CDR1 MNHEY and CDR2 SVGAGI. The length of the CDR3 is 15 residues. The CDR3 DNA reads TGTGCCAGCAGACGTAGCGGGGTCAGCACAGATACGCAGTATTTT. It is translated as CASRRSGVSTDTQYF.

The sample holds a few counts of this clone. The chain combines TRBV6-1 with TRBJ1-3, with D possibly matching TRBD1 (6 bases). Germline V gene data show CDR1 as MNHNS and CDR2 as SASEGT. V lost 5 bases to trimming and J lost 8 bases, with 19 bases between them. There are 15 residues in the CDR3. CDR3 sequence (DNA): TGTGCCAGCAGTACCCACAGGGCCACTGGCGACACCATATATTTT. Encoded protein: CASSTHRATGDTIYF.

This clone was recorded only once. The V call is TRBV5-1, the J call TRBJ1-4; D is perhaps TRBD1 (5 bases). Trimming cost V 0 bases and J 7 bases, with 10 bases left between them. The CDR3 extends over 14 amino acids. Per germline, CDR1 SGHRS and CDR2 YFSETQ. CDR3 loop: CASSLEVGAEKLFF. CDR3 bases: TGCGCCAGCAGCTTGGAAGTAGGGGCTGAAAAACTGTTTTTT.

The chain is built from TRBV30 and TRBJ1-3; weak D call: TRBD1 (5 bases). The CDR3 covers 13 residues. V lost 4 bases and J lost 2, with 9 bases in between. Germline lookup yields CDR1 GTSNPN and CDR2 SVGIG (reference sequence). CDR3 amino acids: CAWTTGAGNTIYF. The CDR3, as DNA: TGTGCCTGGACCACGGGGGCTGGAAACACCATATATTTT.

The chain has TRBV7-3 and TRBJ1-2; 11 bases fit TRBD1. Unmatched junction bases numbered 3, after V lost 5 bases and J lost 7 bases. This CDR3 has 13 residues. The V gene's germline CDR1 is SGHTA and CDR2 FQGTGA. The CDR3 reads CASSRTGGGGYTF. The CDR3 nucleotides are TGTGCCAGCAGCAGGACAGGGGGCGGTGGCTACACCTTC.